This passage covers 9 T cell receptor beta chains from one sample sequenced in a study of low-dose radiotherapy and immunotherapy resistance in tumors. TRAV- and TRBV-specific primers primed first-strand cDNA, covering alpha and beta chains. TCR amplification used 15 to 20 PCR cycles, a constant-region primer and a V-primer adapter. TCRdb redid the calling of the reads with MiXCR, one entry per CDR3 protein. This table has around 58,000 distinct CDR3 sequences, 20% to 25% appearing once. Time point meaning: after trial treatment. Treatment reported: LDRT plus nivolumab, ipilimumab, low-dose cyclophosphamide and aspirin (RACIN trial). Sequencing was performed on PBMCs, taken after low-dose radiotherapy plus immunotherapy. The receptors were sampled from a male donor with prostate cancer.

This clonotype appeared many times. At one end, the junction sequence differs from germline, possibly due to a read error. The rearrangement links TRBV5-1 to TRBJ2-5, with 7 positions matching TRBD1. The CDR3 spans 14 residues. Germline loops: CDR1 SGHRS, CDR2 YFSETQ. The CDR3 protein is CASSLRQGKETQYF. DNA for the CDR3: TGTGCCAGCAGCCTGAGACAGGGAAAAGAGACCCAGTACTTC.

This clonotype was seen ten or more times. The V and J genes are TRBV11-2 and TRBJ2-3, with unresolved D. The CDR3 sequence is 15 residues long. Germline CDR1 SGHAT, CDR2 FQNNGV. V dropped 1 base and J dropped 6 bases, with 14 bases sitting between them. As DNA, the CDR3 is TGTGCCAGCAGCTTAGGCAATAGTTTCCCCGATACGCAGTATTTT. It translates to CASSLGNSFPDTQYF.

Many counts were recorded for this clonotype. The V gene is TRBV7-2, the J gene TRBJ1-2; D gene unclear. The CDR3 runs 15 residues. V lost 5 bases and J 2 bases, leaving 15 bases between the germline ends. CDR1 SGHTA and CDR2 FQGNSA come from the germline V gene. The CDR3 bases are TGTGCCAGCAGCGAGATACAAGGGAAGAACTATGGCTACACCTTC. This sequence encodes CASSEIQGKNYGYTF.

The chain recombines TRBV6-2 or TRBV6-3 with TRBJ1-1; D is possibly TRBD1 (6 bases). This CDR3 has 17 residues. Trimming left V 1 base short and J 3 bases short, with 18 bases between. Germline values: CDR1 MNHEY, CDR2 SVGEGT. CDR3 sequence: CASSYYIGGDRYTEAFF. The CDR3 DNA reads TGTGCCAGCAGTTACTACATAGGGGGAGATCGTTACACTGAAGCTTTCTTT.

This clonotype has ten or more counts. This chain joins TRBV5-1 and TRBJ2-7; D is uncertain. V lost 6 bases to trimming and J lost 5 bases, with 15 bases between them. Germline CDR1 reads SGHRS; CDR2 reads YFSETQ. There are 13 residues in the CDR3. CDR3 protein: CASNPRPSDEQYF. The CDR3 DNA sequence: TGCGCCAGCAACCCACGTCCAAGCGACGAGCAGTACTTC.

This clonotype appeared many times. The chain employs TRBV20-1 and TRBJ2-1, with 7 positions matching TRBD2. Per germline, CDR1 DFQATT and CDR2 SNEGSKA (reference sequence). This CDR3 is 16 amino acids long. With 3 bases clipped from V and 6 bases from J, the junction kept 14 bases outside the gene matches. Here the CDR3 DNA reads TGCAGTGCTAGGCCCGAGCCTAGCGGCCTAGGCAATGAGCAGTTCTTC. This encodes CSARPEPSGLGNEQFF.

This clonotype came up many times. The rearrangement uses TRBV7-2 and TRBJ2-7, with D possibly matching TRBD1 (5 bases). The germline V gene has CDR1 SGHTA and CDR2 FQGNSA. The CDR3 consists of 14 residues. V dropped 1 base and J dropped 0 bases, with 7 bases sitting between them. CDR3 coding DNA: TGTGCCAGCAGCTTAGGACAGTCCTCCTACGAGCAGTACTTC. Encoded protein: CASSLGQSSYEQYF.

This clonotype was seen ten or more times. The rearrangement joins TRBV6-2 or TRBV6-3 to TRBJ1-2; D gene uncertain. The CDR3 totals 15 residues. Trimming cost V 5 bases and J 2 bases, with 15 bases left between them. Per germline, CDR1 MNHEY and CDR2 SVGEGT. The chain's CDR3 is CASSTSFEGNYGYTF. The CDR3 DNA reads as TGTGCCAGCAGTACCTCCTTTGAGGGCAACTATGGCTACACCTTC.

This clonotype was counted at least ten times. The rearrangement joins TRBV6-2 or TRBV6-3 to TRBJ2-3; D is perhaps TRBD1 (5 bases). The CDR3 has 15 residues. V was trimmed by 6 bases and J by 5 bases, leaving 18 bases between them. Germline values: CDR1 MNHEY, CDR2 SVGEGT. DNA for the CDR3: TGTGCCAGCAGGGACCGTGGTCCAACAGGAGATACGCAGTATTTT. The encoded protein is CASRDRGPTGDTQYF.